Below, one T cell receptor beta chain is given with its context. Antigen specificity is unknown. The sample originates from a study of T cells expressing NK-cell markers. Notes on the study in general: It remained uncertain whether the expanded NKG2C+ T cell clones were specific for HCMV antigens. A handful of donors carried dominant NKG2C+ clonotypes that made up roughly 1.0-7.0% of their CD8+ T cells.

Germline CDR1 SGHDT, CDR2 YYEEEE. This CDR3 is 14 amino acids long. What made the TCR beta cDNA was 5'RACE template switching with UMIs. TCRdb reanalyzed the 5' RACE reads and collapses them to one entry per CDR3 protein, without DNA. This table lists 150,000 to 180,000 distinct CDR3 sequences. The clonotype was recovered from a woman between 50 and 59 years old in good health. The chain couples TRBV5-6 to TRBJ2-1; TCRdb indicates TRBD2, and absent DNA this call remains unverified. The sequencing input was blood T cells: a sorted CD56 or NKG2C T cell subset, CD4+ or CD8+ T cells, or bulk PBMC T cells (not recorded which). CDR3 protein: CASSTVGLSNEQFF.